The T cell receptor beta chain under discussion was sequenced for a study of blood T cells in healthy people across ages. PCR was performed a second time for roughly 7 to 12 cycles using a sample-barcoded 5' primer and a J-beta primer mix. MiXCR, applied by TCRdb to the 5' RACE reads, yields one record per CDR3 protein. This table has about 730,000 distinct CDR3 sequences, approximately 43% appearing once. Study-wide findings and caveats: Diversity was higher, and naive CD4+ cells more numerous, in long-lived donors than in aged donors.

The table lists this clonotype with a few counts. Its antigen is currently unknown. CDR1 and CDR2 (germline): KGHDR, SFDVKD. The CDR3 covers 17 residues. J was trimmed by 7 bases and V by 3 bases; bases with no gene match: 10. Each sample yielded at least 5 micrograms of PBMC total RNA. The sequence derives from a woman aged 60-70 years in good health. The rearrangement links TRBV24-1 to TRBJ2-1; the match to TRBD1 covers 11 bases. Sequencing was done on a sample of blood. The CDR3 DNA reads TGTGCCACCAGTGATCCTCCAGGGACAGGGGGGAATAATGAGCAGTTCTTC. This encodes CATSDPPGTGGNNEQFF.